This T cell receptor beta chain emerged from a study of control samples from healthy donors and cancer patients (dated by TCRdb to the early 2020s). The library relied on the immunoSEQ multiplex PCR assay. Here the immuneACCESS table is served through TCRdb, limited to in-frame sequences with V and J called. Missing clones are a known gap in these copies; in checked studies unresolved V genes cover under half, and the rest lacks a known reason. Recorded for this sample are roughly 170,000 clones; about 93% of them occurred a single time. The ten top clones hold about 1.6% of the sample. This clone was recorded only once. Its antigen remains unidentified. Per-base quality was not reported, and no clone a single base away is much larger than it. CDR1 and CDR2, per the germline V gene, are KGHDR and SFDVKD. The trim is 7 bases for V and 3 bases for J, with a gap of 14 bases between the germline ends. The cysteine opens and the phenylalanine closes a CDR3 of 15 amino acids. Only the CDR3 region is kept as DNA, spanning 45 bases read in frame from base 1.

The chain is made from TRBV24-1 and TRBJ2-2, with no reliable assignment of the D segment. The receptor was derived from a man in his late teens or twenties in good health. Sequenced: blood. The CDR3 amino acid sequence is: CATSETRLHTGELFF. Here is the DNA: TGTGCCACCAGCGAGACCAGGTTGCACACCGGGGAGCTGTTTTTT.